The rows below give T cell receptor beta chains drawn from one sample of a study of blood T cell repertoires in COVID-19. TCRdb's copy holds only in-frame clones and misses some; the assay was immunoSEQ multiplex PCR. The sample shows about 29,000 clones, under 85% of them seen only once. Sequencing was carried out using peripheral blood. Source of these receptors: a woman in her 70s with active or convalescent COVID-19. CDR3s include the opening cysteine and the closing phenylalanine or tryptophan. The order of the fields is clone size, V gene, D gene, J gene, CDR3 DNA, CDR3 protein. A D gene is named only where the DNA matches it firmly. The size of a clone is reported for some rows only, either as once, few or many, or as a class for expanded clones.

>few|TRBV11-2|.|TRBJ2-1
TGTGCCAGCAGCTTAGTGGTCAGGGAGCAGTTCTTC
CASSLVVREQFF
>.|TRBV3-1/TRBV3-2|TRBD1|TRBJ1-1
TGTGCCAGCAGCCAAGAAGGGACAGGGAACACTGAAGCTTTCTTT
CASSQEGTGNTEAFF
>.|TRBV18|.|TRBJ1-5
TGTGCCAGCTCACCTCTACAGGCGAATAGCAATCAGCCCCAGCATTTT
CASSPLQANSNQPQHF
>.|TRBV9|TRBD1|TRBJ2-3
TGTGCCAGCAGTATGGGGACAGGGGGCACAGATACGCAGTATTTT
CASSMGTGGTDTQYF
>.|TRBV7-8|TRBD1|TRBJ2-7
TGTGCCAGCAGCAAAAATCCACAGGGGTCGTACGAGCAGTACTTC
CASSKNPQGSYEQYF
>.|TRBV2|.|TRBJ2-6
TGTGCCAGCAGTGGGAGCTCTGGGGCCAACGTCCTGACTTTC
CASSGSSGANVLTF
>.|TRBV30|TRBD1|TRBJ1-5
TGTGCCTGGAGTGCCGGGACAGGGATCTTCCATCAGCCCCAGCATTTT
CAWSAGTGIFHQPQHF
>.|TRBV6-5|.|TRBJ1-1
TGTGCCAGCAGTCGGGACTTTTCGTCGAACACTGAAGCTTTCTTT
CASSRDFSSNTEAFF
>.|TRBV21-1|.|TRBJ1-6
TGTGCCAGCAGCTCCGGACAGGGAAGTTCACCCCTCCACTTT
CASSSGQGSSPLHF
>.|TRBV9|.|TRBJ1-3
TGTGCCAGCAGCGTAGGAGGGATCTCCGGAAACACCATATATTTT
CASSVGGISGNTIYF
>.|TRBV14|.|TRBJ1-1
TGTGCCAGCAGCCCGACGAATAGCCTTTACGCTTTCTTT
CASSPTNSLYAFF
>.|TRBV6-2/TRBV6-3|.|TRBJ1-6
TGTGCCAGCAGCGACAGAAAAATCTATAATTCACCCCTCCACTTT
CASSDRKIYNSPLHF
>few|TRBV19|TRBD1|TRBJ2-7
TGTGCCACCCGGGACAGGGGGCATTTCGAGCAGTACTTC
CATRDRGHFEQYF
>.|TRBV5-5|.|TRBJ2-7
TGTGCCAGCAGCCCTCTCGTCAGGCCCAACGAGCAGTACTTC
CASSPLVRPNEQYF
>.|TRBV11-1|.|TRBJ2-1
TGTGCCAGCACCCCATTTTCTGGAGAAAGGGGCGAGCAGTTCTTC
CASTPFSGERGEQFF
>few|TRBV3-1/TRBV3-2|.|TRBJ2-2
TGTGCCAGCCCTCGGGGGAGACAAGCCGGGGAGCTGTTTTTT
CASPRGRQAGELFF
>.|TRBV5-5|TRBD1|TRBJ2-7
TGTGCCAGCAGCCGTTGGTCAGGGGGCCACGAGCAGTACTTC
CASSRWSGGHEQYF
>once|TRBV19|.|TRBJ2-1
TGTGCCAGTAGTATCAAGGGGGGGCCTCGGGACAATGAGCAGTTCTTC
CASSIKGGPRDNEQFF
>few|TRBV7-9|.|TRBJ1-5
TGTGCCAGCAGCTTTGGCGAACGGGGTCGAAATCAGCCCCAGCATTTT
CASSFGERGRNQPQHF
>.|TRBV19|.|TRBJ2-7
TGTGCCAGTAGTATTTTAGCGACCGTAAACTCCTACGAGCAGTACTTC
CASSILATVNSYEQYF
>.|TRBV27|TRBD2|TRBJ2-2
TGTGCCAGCAGTCCCCGCAAGAGCGGGAGCAGCGGGGAGCTGTTTTTT
CASSPRKSGSSGELFF
>few|TRBV15|TRBD1|TRBJ1-2
TGTGCCACCAGCCCCCTCCCGGGACAGGTGGTGGGCTACACCTTC
CATSPLPGQVVGYTF
>once|TRBV4-1|.|TRBJ1-4
TGCGCCAGCAGCCAGGCGGGATGGGGGTCAAATGAAAAACTGTTTTTT
CASSQAGWGSNEKLFF